This TCR beta chain was identified in a study of chronic HIV infection and antiretroviral therapy (dated by TCRdb to 2013 to 2016). This clonotype was counted a few times. Its antigen specificity is not known. Per-base qualities were not stored, and no clone one base away is much larger. The library was produced with 5' RACE. The sequencer was an Illumina MiSeq. The raw public reads went through TCRdb reprocessing: fastp at Q25, MiXCR clone calling, in-frame beta chains kept. Rows with one shared CDR3 protein collapse into an entry with the most common genes and DNA. Within this sample are approximately 30,000 distinct CDR3 sequences, with 8% to 10% of them counted one time only. Roughly 2.4% of the sample is taken by the ten largest. Taken from the germline V gene, the CDR1 and CDR2 loops are SQVTM and ANQGSEA. V drops 2 bases and J drops 0 bases, leaving 11 bases in between. The CDR3 holds 15 amino acids from the cysteine to the phenylalanine. Only the CDR3 region is kept as DNA, spanning 45 bases read in frame from base 1.

This receptor was taken from an adult who had HIV and had not received antiretroviral therapy, or was an uninfected healthy control (not recorded which). The rearrangement joined TRBV29-1 to TRBJ1-3; a weak D assignment points to TRBD1 (5 bases agree). Sequenced: peripheral blood. The CDR3 region reads CSVELRGYSGNTIYF. The DNA reads as follows: TGCAGCGTTGAACTCCGGGGGTACTCTGGAAACACCATATATTTT. With the rest looked up from the reference TRBV29-1 and TRBJ1-3 genes rather than sequenced, the full variable domain is SAVISQKPSRDICQRGTSLTIQCQVDSQVTMMFWYRQQPGQSLTLIATANQGSEATYESGFVIDKFPISRPNLTFSTLTVSNMSPEDSSIYLCSVELRGYSGNTIYFGEGSWLTVV.